The clone carrying this TCR beta chain showed up many times. Its antigen remains unidentified. Authors of the study amplified TCR beta CDR3 regions from RNA transcripts. TCR CDR3 underwent first-round RT-PCR with the HTBI primer set. A single record per CDR3 protein comes from TCRdb applying MiXCR to the multiplex PCR reads. The sample contains 690,000 or so distinct CDR3 sequences, roughly 20% of which appear only once. The data are from a study of T cells in Graves' hyperthyroidism and ophthalmopathy. Trimming removed 0 bases at V and 2 bases at J, with 19 bases between. Germline V gives CDR1 DFQATT, CDR2 SNEGSKA (reference sequence). The CDR3 has 18 amino acids. Study-wide results and limits: Stable hyperthyroidism was separated from ophthalmopathy by a model based on 13 V-J features.

This TCR derives from a woman aged 45-60 years with Graves' hyperthyroidism that later progressed to Graves' ophthalmopathy. What was sequenced was blood. V is TRBV20-1 and J is TRBJ1-4, with D possibly TRBD1 on 6 matching bases. The CDR3 region has the DNA TGCAGTGCTAGAGATGCGGGGGCAGCTAGTTTCACTAATGAAAAACTGTTTTTT. Translating it yields CSARDAGAASFTNEKLFF.